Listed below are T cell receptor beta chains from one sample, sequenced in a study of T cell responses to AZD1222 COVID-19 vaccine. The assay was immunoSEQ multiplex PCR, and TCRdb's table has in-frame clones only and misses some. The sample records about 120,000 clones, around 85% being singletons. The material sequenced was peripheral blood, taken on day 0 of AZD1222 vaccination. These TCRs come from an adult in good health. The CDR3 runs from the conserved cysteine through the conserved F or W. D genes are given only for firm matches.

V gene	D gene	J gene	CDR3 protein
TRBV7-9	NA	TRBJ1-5	CASSLGQNQPQHF
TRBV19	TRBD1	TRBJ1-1	CASSRTGITEAFF
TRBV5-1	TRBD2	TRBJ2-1	CASSSLAASYNEQFF
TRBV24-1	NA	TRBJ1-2	CATSEDGNYGYTF
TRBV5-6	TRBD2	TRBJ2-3	CASSPLAGGPYSTDTQYF
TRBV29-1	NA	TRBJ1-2	CSVEWDGYTF
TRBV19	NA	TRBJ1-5	CASSIKAPRPQHF
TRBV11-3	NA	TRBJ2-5	CASSLDGGRGETQYF
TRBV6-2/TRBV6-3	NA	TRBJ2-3	CASSRYSAPTDTQYF
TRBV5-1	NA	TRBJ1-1	CASSLVGLRGTEAFF
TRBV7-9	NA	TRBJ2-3	CASSSAGGTDTQYF
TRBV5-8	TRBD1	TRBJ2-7	CASSFGQGARVGRYEQYF
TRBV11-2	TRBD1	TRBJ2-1	CASSLNRGQGYNEQFF
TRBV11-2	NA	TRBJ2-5	CASSSNRAGETQYF
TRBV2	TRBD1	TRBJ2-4	CASAKERTGGRIQYF
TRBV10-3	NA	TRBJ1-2	CAISDQGGEGYGYTF
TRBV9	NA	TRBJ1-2	CASSVVGGPGGYTF
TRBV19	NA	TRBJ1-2	CASRPDGNYGYTF
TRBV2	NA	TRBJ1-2	CASTPGYGYTF
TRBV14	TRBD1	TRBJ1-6	CASSRPGQGMGNSPLHF
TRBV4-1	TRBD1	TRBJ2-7	CASSQGSGQGVNEQYF
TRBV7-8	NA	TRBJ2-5	CASSLERGQETQYF
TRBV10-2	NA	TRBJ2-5	CASSSGSAGQETQYF
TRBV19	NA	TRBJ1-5	CASSWGRNSNQPQHF
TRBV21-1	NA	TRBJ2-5	CASSKWDASGGSLPPQETQYF
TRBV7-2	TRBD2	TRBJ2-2	CASSSRGGRAGGELFF
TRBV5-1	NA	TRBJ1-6	CASSRMESSYNSPLHF